This T cell receptor (beta chain) was recovered during a study of blood T cell repertoires in COVID-19. Overall study context: Samples came from the United States, Italy and Spain, spanning acute and convalescent COVID-19. The analysed material was cDNA or gDNA that came from T cells, B-cell-depleted T cells, or PBMCs.

CDR1 is LNHDA and CDR2 is SQIVND in the germline V gene (reference sequence). Trimming left V 3 bases short and J 5 bases short, with 7 bases between. This CDR3 comprises 13 residues. Authors' processing steps: Estimated nucleated cell counts came from reference gene primer amplification. The data were produced by immunoSEQ multiplex PCR, yet TCRdb's version contains in-frame clones alone and is incomplete. That table furnishes V, J and clone size, whereas the DNA furnished D and trimming. The sample shows approximately 230,000 clones, just over 85% of them seen only once. Input material: peripheral blood. The sequence came from a man aged 25 to 40 who had recovered from COVID-19. V usage is TRBV19 and J usage is TRBJ1-4, with D tentatively TRBD1 (5 bases). As DNA, the CDR3 is TGTGCCAGTAGTATGCAGGGAAATGAAAAACTGTTTTTT. It translates to CASSMQGNEKLFF. The full variable domain, completed using reference TRBV19 and TRBJ1-4, is DGGITQSPKYLFRKEGQNVTLSCEQNLNHDAMYWYRQDPGQGLRLIYYSQIVNDFQKGDIAEGYSVSREKKESFPLTVTSAQKNPTAFYLCASSMQGNEKLFFGSGTQLSVL.